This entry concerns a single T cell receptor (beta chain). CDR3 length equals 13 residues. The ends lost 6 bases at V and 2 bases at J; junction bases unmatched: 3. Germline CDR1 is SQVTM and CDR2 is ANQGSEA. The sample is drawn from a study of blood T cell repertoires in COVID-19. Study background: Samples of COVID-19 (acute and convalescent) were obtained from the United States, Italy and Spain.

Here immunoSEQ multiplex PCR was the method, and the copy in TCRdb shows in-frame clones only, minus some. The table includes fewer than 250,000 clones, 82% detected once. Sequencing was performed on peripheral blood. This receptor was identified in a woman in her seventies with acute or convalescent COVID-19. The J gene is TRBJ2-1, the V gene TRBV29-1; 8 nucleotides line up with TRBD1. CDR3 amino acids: CSVGTGPYNEQFF. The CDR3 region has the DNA TGCAGCGTGGGGACAGGTCCCTACAATGAGCAGTTCTTC.